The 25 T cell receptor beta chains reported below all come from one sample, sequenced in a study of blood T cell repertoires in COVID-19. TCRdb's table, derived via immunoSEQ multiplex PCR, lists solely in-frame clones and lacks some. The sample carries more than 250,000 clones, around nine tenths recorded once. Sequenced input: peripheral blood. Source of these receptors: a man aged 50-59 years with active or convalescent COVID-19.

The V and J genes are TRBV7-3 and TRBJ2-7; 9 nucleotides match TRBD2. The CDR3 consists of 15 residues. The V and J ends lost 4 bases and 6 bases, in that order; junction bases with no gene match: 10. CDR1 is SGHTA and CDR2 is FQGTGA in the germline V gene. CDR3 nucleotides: TGTGCCAGCAGCTCCCGGCAAGTAGCGGGAGCCGAGCAGTACTTC. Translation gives CASSSRQVAGAEQYF.

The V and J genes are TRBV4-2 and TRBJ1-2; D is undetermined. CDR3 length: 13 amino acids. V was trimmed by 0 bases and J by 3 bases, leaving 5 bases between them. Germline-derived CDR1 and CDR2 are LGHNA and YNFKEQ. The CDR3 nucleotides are TGTGCCAGCAGCCAAGACAGTTACTATGGCTACACCTTC. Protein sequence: CASSQDSYYGYTF.

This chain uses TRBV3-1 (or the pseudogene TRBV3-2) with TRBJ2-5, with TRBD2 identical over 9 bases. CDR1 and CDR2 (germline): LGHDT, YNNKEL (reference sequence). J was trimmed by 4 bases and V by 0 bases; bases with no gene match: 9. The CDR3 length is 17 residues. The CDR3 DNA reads TGTGCCAGCAGCCAAGATCTTCTAGCGGGAATAGGAGAGACCCAGTACTTC. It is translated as CASSQDLLAGIGETQYF.

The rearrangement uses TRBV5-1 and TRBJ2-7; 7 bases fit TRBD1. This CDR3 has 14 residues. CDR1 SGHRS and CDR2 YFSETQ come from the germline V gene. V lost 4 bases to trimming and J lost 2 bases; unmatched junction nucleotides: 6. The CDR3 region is CASSRRTGPYEQYF. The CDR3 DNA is TGCGCCAGCAGCCGCCGGACAGGCCCCTACGAGCAGTACTTC.

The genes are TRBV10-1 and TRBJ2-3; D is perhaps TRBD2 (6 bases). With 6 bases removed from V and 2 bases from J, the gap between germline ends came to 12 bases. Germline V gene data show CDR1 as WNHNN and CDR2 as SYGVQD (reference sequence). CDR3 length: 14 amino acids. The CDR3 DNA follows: TGCGCCAGCAGGCCGGGACTGACCACAGATACGCAGTATTTT. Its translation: CASRPGLTTDTQYF.

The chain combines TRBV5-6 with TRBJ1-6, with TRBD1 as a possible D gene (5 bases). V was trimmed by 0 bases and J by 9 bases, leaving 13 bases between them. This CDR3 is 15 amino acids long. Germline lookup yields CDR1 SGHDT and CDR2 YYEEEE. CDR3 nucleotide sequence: TGTGCCAGCAGCTTGGATAGTGGAGGGGTTTCACCCCTCCACTTT. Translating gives CASSLDSGGVSPLHF.

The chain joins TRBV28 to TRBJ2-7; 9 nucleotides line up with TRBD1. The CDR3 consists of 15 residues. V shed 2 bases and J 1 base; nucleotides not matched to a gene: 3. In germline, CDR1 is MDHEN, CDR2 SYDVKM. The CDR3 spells CASSLETGGSYEQYF. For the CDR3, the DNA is TGTGCCAGCAGTTTAGAGACAGGGGGTTCCTACGAGCAGTACTTC.

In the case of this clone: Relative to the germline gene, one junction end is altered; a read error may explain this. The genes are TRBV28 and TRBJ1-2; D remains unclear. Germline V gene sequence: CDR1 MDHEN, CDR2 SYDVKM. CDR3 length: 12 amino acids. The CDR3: CAGRGGGYGYTF. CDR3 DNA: TGTGCCGGCAGAGGTGGAGGCTATGGCTACACCTTC.

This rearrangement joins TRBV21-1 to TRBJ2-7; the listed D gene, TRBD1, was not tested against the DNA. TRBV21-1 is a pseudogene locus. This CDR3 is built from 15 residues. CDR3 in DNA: TGTGTCGCCAGCAGGGGGGCAGGTGACCGCTACGAGCAGTACTTC. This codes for CVASRGAGDRYEQYF.

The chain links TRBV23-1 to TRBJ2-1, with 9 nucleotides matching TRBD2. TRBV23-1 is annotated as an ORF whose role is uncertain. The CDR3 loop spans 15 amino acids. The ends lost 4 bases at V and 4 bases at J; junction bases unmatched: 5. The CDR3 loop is CASSPLAGPYNEQFF. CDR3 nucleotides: TGCGCCAGCAGTCCCCTAGCGGGACCGTACAATGAGCAGTTCTTC.

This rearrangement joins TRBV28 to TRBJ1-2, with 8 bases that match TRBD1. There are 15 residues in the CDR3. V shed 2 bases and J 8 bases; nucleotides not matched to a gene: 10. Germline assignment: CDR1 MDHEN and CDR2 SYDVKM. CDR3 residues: CASSLNSPPGGGYTF. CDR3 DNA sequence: TGTGCCAGCAGTTTAAATTCGCCCCCAGGGGGCGGCTACACCTTC.

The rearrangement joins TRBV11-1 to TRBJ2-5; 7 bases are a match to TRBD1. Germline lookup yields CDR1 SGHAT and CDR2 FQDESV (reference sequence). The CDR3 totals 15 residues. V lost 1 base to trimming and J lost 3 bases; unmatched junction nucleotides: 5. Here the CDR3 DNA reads TGTGCCAGCAGCTTAGGTCTAGGGGGCGAAGAGACCCAGTACTTC. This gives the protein CASSLGLGGEETQYF.

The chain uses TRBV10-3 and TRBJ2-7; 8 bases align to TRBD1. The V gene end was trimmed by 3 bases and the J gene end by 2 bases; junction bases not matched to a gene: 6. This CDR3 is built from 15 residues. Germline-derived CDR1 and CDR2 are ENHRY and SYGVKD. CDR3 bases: TGTGCCATCAGTGATTTTACACAGGGGGCCTACGAGCAGTACTTC. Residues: CAISDFTQGAYEQYF.

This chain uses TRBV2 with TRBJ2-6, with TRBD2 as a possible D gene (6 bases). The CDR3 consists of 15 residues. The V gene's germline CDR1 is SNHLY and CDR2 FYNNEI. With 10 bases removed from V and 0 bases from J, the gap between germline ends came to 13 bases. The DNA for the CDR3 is TGTGCCACCTTACCGGGGGACTCTGGGGCCAACGTCCTGACTTTC. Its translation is CATLPGDSGANVLTF.

In DNA form, the CDR3 reads TGTGCCAGTAGTATTGAGCATTACAATCAGCCCCAGCATTTT. This gives the protein CASSIEHYNQPQHF. V gene TRBV19 combines with J gene TRBJ1-5; D remains unclear. Trimming removed 3 bases at V and 3 bases at J, with 9 bases between. The CDR3 has 14 residues. Per the germline V gene, CDR1 is LNHDA and CDR2 is SQIVND (reference sequence).

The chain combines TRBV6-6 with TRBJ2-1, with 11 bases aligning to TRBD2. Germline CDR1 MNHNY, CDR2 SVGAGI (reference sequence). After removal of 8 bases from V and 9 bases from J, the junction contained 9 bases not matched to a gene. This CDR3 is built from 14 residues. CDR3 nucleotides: TGTGCCAGCGCGGTAGCGGGGGGGGGCGGTGAGCAGTTCTTC. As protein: CASAVAGGGGEQFF.

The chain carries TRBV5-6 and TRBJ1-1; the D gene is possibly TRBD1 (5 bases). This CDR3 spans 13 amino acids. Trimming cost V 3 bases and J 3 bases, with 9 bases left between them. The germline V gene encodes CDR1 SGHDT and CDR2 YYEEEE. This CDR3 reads CASSSGMDTEAFF. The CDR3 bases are TGTGCCAGCAGCTCAGGGATGGACACTGAAGCTTTCTTT.

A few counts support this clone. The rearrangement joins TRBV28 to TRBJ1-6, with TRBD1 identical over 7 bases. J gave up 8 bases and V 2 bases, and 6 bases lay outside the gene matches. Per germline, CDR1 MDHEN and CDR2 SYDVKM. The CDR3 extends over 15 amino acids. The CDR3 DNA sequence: TGTGCCAGCAGTTTAACCGGGACAGTTCATTCACCCCTCCACTTT. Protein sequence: CASSLTGTVHSPLHF.

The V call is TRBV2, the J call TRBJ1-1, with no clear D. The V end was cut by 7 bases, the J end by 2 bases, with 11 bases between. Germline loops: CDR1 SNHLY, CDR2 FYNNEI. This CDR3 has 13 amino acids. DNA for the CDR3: TGTGCCAGCATGCCCGAGGTCAACACTGAAGCTTTCTTT. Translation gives CASMPEVNTEAFF.

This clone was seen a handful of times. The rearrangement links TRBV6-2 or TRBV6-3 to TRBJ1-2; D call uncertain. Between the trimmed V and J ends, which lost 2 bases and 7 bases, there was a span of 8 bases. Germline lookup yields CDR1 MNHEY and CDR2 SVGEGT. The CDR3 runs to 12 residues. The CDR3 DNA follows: TGTGCCAGCAGTTACGAGGAAAGTGGCTACACCTTC. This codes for CASSYEESGYTF.

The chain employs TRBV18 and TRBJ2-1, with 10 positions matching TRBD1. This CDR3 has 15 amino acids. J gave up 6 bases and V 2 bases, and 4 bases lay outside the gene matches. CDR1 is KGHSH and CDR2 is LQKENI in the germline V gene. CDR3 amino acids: CASSPLTGGGNEQFF. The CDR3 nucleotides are TGTGCCAGCTCACCATTGACAGGGGGCGGCAATGAGCAGTTCTTC.

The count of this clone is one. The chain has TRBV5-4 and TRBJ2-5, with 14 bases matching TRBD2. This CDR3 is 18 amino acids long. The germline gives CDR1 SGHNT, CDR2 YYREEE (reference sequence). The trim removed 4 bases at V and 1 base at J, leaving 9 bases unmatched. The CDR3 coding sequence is TGTGCCAGCAGCCGACTAGCGGGGGGGCCCTCCCTCCAAGAGACCCAGTACTTC. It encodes CASSRLAGGPSLQETQYF.

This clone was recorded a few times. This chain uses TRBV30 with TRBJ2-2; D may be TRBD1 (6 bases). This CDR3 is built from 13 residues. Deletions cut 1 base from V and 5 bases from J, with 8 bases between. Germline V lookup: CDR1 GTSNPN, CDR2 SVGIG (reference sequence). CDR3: CAWSARGTGELFF. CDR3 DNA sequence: TGTGCCTGGAGTGCTAGGGGGACCGGGGAGCTGTTTTTT.

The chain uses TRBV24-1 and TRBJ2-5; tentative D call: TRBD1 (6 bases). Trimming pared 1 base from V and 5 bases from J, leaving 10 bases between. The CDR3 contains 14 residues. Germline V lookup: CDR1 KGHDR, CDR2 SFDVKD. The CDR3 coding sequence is TGTGCCACCAGTGATTTAACAGGGCCTGAGACCCAGTACTTC. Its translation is CATSDLTGPETQYF.

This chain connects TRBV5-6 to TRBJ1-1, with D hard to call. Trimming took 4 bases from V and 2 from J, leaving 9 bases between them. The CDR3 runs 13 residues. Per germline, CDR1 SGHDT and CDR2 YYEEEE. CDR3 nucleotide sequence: TGTGCCAGCAGCGACTGGAAAAACACTGAAGCTTTCTTT. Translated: CASSDWKNTEAFF.